This TCR beta chain was recorded in a study of blood T cell repertoires in COVID-19. Overall study context: Donors in the United States, Italy and Spain gave samples during acute or convalescent COVID-19. The cDNA or gDNA used as material had been derived from T cells, B-cell-depleted T cells, or PBMCs.

In germline, CDR1 is SNHLY, CDR2 FYNNEI. The CDR3 runs to 15 residues. V was clipped by 8 bases and J by 7 bases; unmatched bases: 11. Original methodology: Estimates of nucleated cell counts were drawn from the amplification of reference gene primers. This table comes from immunoSEQ multiplex PCR, and its TCRdb copy is limited to in-frame clones, with some not included. V, J and clone size were drawn from that table, and D and trimming were deduced from the DNA. The repertoire includes around 72,000 clones, approximately 90% of them detected once, and about 11% sits in the top ten. The chain combines TRBV2 with TRBJ1-5; 10 bases agree with TRBD1. This receptor was taken from a man in his sixties or seventies with active or convalescent COVID-19. Sequenced material: peripheral blood. This CDR3 reads CASQATGGAFQPQHF. The CDR3 bases are TGTGCCAGCCAAGCGACAGGGGGCGCTTTCCAGCCCCAGCATTTT.